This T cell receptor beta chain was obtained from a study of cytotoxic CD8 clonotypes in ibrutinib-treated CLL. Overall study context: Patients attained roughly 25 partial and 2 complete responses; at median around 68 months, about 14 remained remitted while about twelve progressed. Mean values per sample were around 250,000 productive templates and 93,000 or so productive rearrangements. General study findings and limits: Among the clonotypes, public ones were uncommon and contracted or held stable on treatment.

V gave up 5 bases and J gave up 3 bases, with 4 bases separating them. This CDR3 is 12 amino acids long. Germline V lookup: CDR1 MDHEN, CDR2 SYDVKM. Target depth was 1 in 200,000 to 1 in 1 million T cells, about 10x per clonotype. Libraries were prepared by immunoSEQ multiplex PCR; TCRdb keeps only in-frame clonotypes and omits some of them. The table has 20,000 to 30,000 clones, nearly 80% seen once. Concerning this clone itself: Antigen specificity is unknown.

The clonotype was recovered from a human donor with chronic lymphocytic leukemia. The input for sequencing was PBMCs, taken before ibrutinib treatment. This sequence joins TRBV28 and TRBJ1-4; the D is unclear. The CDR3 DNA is TGTGCCAGCAGTCCTCCTAATGAAAAACTGTTTTTT. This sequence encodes CASSPPNEKLFF. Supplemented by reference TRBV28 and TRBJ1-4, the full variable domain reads DVKVTQSSRYLVKRTGEKVFLECVQDMDHENMFWYRQDPGLGLRLIYFSYDVKMKEKGDIPEGYSVSREKKERFSLILESASTNQTSMYLCASSPPNEKLFFGSGTQLSVL.